A single TCR beta chain is shown here with its context. Trimming pared 5 bases from V and 2 bases from J, leaving 13 bases between. The CDR3 spans 15 residues. CDR1 is SGHTA and CDR2 is FQGNSA in the germline V gene. With a J-beta primer mix and a sample-barcoded 5' primer, a second PCR ran about 7 to 12 cycles. TCRdb recomputed calls from the 5' RACE reads with MiXCR, one row per CDR3 protein. The sample lists 500,000 to 700,000 distinct CDR3 sequences; about 30% were seen once. This specimen comes from a study of blood T cells in healthy people across ages. J is TRBJ2-1 and V is TRBV7-2, with D perhaps TRBD1 (6 bases). Material for sequencing was blood. The TCR comes from a woman at least 80 years old in good health. The CDR3 reads CASSPWAGAYNEQFF. CDR3 coding DNA: TGTGCCAGCAGCCCCTGGGCAGGGGCCTACAATGAGCAGTTCTTC.